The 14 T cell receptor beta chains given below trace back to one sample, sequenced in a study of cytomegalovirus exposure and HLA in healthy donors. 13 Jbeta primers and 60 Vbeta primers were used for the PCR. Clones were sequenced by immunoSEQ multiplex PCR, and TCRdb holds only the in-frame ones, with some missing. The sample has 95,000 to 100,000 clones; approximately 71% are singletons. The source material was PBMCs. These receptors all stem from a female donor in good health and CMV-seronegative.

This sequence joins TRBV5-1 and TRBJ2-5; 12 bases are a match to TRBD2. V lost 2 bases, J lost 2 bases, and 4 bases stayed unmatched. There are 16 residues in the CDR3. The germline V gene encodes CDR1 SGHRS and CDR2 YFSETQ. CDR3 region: CASSLGLAGRQETQYF. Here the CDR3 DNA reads TGCGCCAGCAGCTTAGGACTAGCGGGGAGACAAGAGACCCAGTACTTC.

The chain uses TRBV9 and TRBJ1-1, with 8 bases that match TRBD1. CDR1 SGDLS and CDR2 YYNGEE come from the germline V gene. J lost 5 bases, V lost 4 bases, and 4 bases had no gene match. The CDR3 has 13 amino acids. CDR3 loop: CASSPDRGTEAFF. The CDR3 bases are TGTGCCAGCAGCCCCGACAGGGGTACTGAAGCTTTCTTT.

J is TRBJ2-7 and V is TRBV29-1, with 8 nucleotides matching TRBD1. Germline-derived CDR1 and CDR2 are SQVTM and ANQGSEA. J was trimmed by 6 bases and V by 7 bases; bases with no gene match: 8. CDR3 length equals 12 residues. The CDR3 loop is CSALHGQGEQYF. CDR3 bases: TGCAGCGCGCTTCACGGACAGGGCGAGCAGTACTTC.

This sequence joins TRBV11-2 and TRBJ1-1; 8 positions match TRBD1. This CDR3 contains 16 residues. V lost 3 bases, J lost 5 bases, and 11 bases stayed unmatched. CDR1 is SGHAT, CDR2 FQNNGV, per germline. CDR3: CASSFGQGRVKTEAFF. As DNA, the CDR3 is TGTGCCAGCAGCTTCGGACAGGGTAGAGTTAAAACTGAAGCTTTCTTT.

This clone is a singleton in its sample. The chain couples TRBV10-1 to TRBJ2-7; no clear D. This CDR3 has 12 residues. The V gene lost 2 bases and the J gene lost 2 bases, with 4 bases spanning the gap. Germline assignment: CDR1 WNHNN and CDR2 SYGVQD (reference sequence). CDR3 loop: CASSETAYEQYF. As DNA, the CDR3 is TGCGCCAGCAGTGAGACAGCCTACGAGCAGTACTTC.

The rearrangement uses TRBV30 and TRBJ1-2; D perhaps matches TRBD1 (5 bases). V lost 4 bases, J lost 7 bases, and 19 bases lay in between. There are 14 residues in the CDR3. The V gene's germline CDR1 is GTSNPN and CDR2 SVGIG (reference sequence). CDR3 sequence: CAWTPGGTRGGYTF. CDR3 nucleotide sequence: TGTGCCTGGACCCCGGGGGGGACCCGTGGTGGCTACACCTTC.

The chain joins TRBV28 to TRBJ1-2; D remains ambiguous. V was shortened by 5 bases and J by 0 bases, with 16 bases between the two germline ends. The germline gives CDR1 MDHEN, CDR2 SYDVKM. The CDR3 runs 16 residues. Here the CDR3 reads CASSVNPGQTNYGYTF. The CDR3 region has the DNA TGTGCCAGCAGTGTAAACCCTGGGCAAACTAACTATGGCTACACCTTC.

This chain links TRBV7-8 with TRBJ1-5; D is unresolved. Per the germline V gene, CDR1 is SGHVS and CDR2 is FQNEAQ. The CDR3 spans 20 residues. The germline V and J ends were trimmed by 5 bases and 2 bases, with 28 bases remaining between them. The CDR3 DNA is TGTGCCAGCAGCCTAATTTCCGGAACGGGGATCAGAGTGCGCAATCAGCCCCAGCATTTT. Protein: CASSLISGTGIRVRNQPQHF.

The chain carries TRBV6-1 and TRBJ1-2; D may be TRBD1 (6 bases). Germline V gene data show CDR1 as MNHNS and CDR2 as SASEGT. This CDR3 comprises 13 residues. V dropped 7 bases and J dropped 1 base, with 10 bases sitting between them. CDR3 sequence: CASMRGGNYGYTF. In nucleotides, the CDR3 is TGTGCCAGCATGAGGGGGGGTAACTATGGCTACACCTTC.

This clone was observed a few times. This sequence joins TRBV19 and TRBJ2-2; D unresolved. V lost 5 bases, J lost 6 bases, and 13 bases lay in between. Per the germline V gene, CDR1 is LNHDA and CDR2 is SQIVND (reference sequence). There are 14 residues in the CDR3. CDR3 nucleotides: TGTGCCAGTAGTGCCCGCGAATTTTCCGGGGAGCTGTTTTTT. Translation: CASSAREFSGELFF.

CDR3 sequence (DNA): TGCGCCAGCAGCTTGTCCCCCCCTGCGGGGGGCGCTCACGGGGAGCTGTTTTTT. This translates into CASSLSPPAGGAHGELFF. The J gene is TRBJ2-2, the V gene TRBV5-1; TRBD2 matches at 8 bases. After removal of 1 base from V and 7 bases from J, the junction contained 15 bases not matched to a gene. The CDR3 runs to 18 residues. Per germline, CDR1 SGHRS and CDR2 YFSETQ. The full variable domain, rest sourced from reference TRBV5-1 and TRBJ2-2, is KAGVTQTPRYLIKTRGQQVTLSCSPISGHRSVSWYQQTPGQGLQFLFEYFSETQRNKGNFPGRFSGRQFSNSRSEMNVSTLELGDSALYLCASSLSPPAGGAHGELFFGEGSRLTVL.

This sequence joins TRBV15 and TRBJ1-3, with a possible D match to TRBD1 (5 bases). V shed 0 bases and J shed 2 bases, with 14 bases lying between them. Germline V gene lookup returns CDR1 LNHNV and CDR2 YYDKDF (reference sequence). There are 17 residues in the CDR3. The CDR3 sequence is CATSRDGGGLTGNTIYF. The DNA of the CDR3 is TGTGCCACCAGCAGAGATGGGGGGGGACTTACTGGAAACACCATATATTTT.

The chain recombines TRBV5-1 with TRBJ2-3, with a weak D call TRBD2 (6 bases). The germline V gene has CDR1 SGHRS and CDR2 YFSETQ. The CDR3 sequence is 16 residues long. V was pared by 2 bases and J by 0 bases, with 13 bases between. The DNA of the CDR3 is TGCGCCAGCAGCTTTGGGGGGTGGACTAGCACAGATACGCAGTATTTT. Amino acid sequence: CASSFGGWTSTDTQYF. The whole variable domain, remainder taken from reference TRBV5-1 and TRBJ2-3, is KAGVTQTPRYLIKTRGQQVTLSCSPISGHRSVSWYQQTPGQGLQFLFEYFSETQRNKGNFPGRFSGRQFSNSRSEMNVSTLELGDSALYLCASSFGGWTSTDTQYFGPGTRLTVL.

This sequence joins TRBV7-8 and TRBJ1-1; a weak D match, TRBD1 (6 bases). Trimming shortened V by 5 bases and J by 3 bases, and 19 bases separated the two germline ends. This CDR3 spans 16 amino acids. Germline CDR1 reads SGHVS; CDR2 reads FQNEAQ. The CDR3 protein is CASSPGQRILHTEAFF. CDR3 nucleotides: TGTGCCAGCAGCCCAGGACAGAGGATACTGCACACTGAAGCTTTCTTT.